This entry lists 29 T cell receptor beta chains sequenced from one sample in a study of cytomegalovirus exposure and HLA in healthy donors. With 60 Vbeta and 13 Jbeta primers, the PCR was carried out. Measured with immunoSEQ multiplex PCR; TCRdb has only the in-frame clones, and not every one. The table records about 130,000 clones, 70% to 80% of them present only once. The sequenced material came from PBMCs. These receptors originate from a woman aged 45 to 65 in good health and CMV-seronegative.

This clone came up once. J is TRBJ2-3 and V is TRBV9; 10 bases agree with TRBD2. This CDR3 contains 17 residues. Germline CDR1 SGDLS, CDR2 YYNGEE. V trimming: 0 bases; J trimming: 2 bases; junction bases outside the gene matches: 6. The DNA for the CDR3 is TGTGCCAGCAGCGTAGCTCGGCTAGCGGGGGCCACAGATACGCAGTATTTT. Its protein is CASSVARLAGATDTQYF.

The chain is built from TRBV2 and TRBJ2-7; TRBD1 matches 9 bases. Germline lookup yields CDR1 SNHLY and CDR2 FYNNEI. The J segment lost 3 bases and the V segment lost 11 bases, leaving 11 bases of the junction unmatched. This CDR3 has 14 amino acids. Written as DNA, the CDR3 is TGTGCCGGAGCAGGCGGGACAGGGATCTACGAGCAGTACTTC. This sequence encodes CAGAGGTGIYEQYF.

V gene TRBV27 combines with J gene TRBJ2-7; D is possibly TRBD1 (5 bases). Germline assignment: CDR1 MNHEY and CDR2 SMNVEV (reference sequence). V was trimmed by 6 bases and J by 3 bases, leaving 24 bases between them. CDR3 length: 17 amino acids. The CDR3 DNA is TGTGCCAGCAGATCTGACCGCAGGGTAACATCGGTCTACGAGCAGTACGTC. This codes for CASRSDRRVTSVYEQYV.

This clone has only a few counts. The rearrangement joins TRBV19 to TRBJ1-5; weak D call: TRBD1 (6 bases). V was trimmed by 6 bases and J by 7 bases, leaving 13 bases between them. Germline CDR1 and CDR2: LNHDA and SQIVND (reference sequence). The CDR3 runs to 13 residues. CDR3 sequence reads: CASRGGGGQPQHF. CDR3 sequence (DNA): TGTGCCAGTAGAGGGGGGGGAGGCCAGCCCCAGCATTTT.

The CDR3 here is CASSEFSGQGGTEAFF. For the CDR3, the DNA is TGTGCCAGCAGTGAATTCTCTGGACAGGGAGGCACTGAAGCTTTCTTT. The V gene is TRBV6-1, the J gene TRBJ1-1, with 8 nucleotides matching TRBD1. CDR1 MNHNS and CDR2 SASEGT come from the germline V gene. The V segment lost 2 bases and the J segment 4 bases; nucleotides outside the gene matches: 9. This CDR3 has 16 amino acids.

This sequence joins TRBV4-1 and TRBJ1-1; D is uncertain. In germline, CDR1 is MGHRA, CDR2 YSYEKL. CDR3 size: 18 residues. V was trimmed by 0 bases and J by 1 base, leaving 18 bases between them. This chain's CDR3 is CASSQDINIQVGNTEAFF. As DNA, the CDR3 is TGCGCCAGCAGCCAAGATATAAACATTCAGGTGGGGAACACTGAAGCTTTCTTT.

The genes are TRBV28 and TRBJ2-7; 9 nucleotides agree with TRBD1. J was trimmed by 5 bases and V by 0 bases; bases with no gene match: 5. Germline CDR1 MDHEN, CDR2 SYDVKM. The CDR3 has 15 residues. The CDR3 spells CASSLWGQGSHEQYF. The DNA for the CDR3 is TGTGCCAGCAGTTTATGGGGACAGGGATCCCACGAGCAGTACTTC.

The J gene is TRBJ2-1, the V gene TRBV27, with 9 bases matching TRBD1. CDR3 length: 14 amino acids. The V gene's germline CDR1 is MNHEY and CDR2 SMNVEV (reference sequence). V shed 5 bases and J 6 bases; nucleotides not matched to a gene: 5. In DNA, the CDR3 is TGTGCCAGCAGTCGGGACAGGGTCCCCAATGAGCAGTTCTTC. The encoded protein is CASSRDRVPNEQFF.

The rearrangement uses TRBV5-4 and TRBJ2-1; 7 positions match TRBD2. The CDR3 extends over 15 amino acids. V lost 0 bases, J lost 3 bases, and 3 bases stayed unmatched. The germline V gene encodes CDR1 SGHNT and CDR2 YYREEE (reference sequence). CDR3 in amino acids: CASSLGGTNYNEQFF. The DNA of the CDR3 is TGTGCCAGCAGCTTGGGGGGGACTAACTACAATGAGCAGTTCTTC.

The gene calls are TRBV7-3 and TRBJ2-5, with 13 nucleotides matching TRBD2. With V trimmed by 5 bases and J by 2 bases, 5 bases remained unmatched. The germline gives CDR1 SGHTA, CDR2 FQGTGA. The CDR3 is 16 residues long. In DNA, the CDR3 is TGTGCCAGCAGCCCCTCGGGACTAGCGGGACAAGAGACCCAGTACTTC. This translates into CASSPSGLAGQETQYF.

The sample holds a few counts of this clone. Here the CDR3 reads CASSLGEGLEAFF. CDR3 in DNA: TGCGCCAGCAGCTTGGGGGAGGGCCTTGAAGCTTTCTTT. The chain combines TRBV5-1 with TRBJ1-1; D ambiguous. Trimming shortened V by 0 bases and J by 7 bases, and 10 bases separated the two germline ends. From germline, CDR1 is SGHRS and CDR2 YFSETQ. This CDR3 has 13 residues.

This rearrangement joins TRBV7-9 to TRBJ2-5; 7 nucleotides match TRBD2. This CDR3 region has 14 residues. V gave up 2 bases and J gave up 5 bases; unmatched junction bases: 5. Germline lookup yields CDR1 SEHNR and CDR2 FQNEAQ (reference sequence). CDR3 sequence (DNA): TGTGCCAGCAGCTTAACGGGAGGACACGAGACCCAGTACTTC. Its protein is CASSLTGGHETQYF.

The chain has TRBV9 and TRBJ2-7; a possible D gene is TRBD1 (6 bases). V lost 0 bases and J 5 bases, leaving 15 bases between the germline ends. The germline V gene has CDR1 SGDLS and CDR2 YYNGEE. CDR3 length: 15 residues. The CDR3: CASSVAVTGFDEQYF. For the CDR3, the DNA is TGTGCCAGCAGCGTAGCGGTCACAGGGTTCGACGAGCAGTACTTC.

The gene calls are TRBV19 and TRBJ2-1, with 15 positions matching TRBD2. The V gene's germline CDR1 is LNHDA and CDR2 SQIVND (reference sequence). V lost 0 bases and J lost 5; bases outside the gene matches: 5. The CDR3 is made up of 18 amino acids. CDR3 sequence reads: CASSIDRTSGRADNEQFF. CDR3 sequence (DNA): TGTGCCAGTAGTATAGATCGGACTAGCGGGAGGGCCGACAATGAGCAGTTCTTC.

The rearrangement uses TRBV4-1 and TRBJ1-5, with D unresolved. Trimming took off 1 base at V and 8 bases at J, with 12 bases between the two ends. Per germline, CDR1 MGHRA and CDR2 YSYEKL. CDR3 length: 14 amino acids. The CDR3 nucleotides read TGCGCCAGCAGCCAAGCCCGGGAGAGGGAGCCCCAGCATTTT. Protein product: CASSQAREREPQHF.

V usage is TRBV6-5 and J usage is TRBJ2-2, with D perhaps TRBD2 (5 bases). Deletions cut 4 bases from V and 3 bases from J, with 15 bases between. Germline V gene lookup returns CDR1 MNHEY and CDR2 SVGAGI. There are 16 residues in the CDR3. For the CDR3, the DNA is TGTGCCAGCAGTTCCCTCCCGGGGTGGGACACCGGGGAGCTGTTTTTT. Translated, it gives CASSSLPGWDTGELFF.

The chain recombines TRBV5-1 with TRBJ2-5; TRBD2 matches 10 bases. Germline trimming cut 4 bases from V and 1 base from J; bases unmatched to any gene: 4. The CDR3 loop spans 15 amino acids. Germline values: CDR1 SGHRS, CDR2 YFSETQ. CDR3 amino acids: CASSRGLAAQETQYF. CDR3 nucleotide sequence: TGCGCCAGCAGCCGAGGACTAGCGGCCCAAGAGACCCAGTACTTC.

There are a few counts of this clone. The chain recombines TRBV28 with TRBJ2-7; 14 positions match TRBD2. This CDR3 is built from 16 residues. After removal of 7 bases from V and 3 bases from J, the junction contained 8 bases not matched to a gene. Germline CDR1 and CDR2: MDHEN and SYDVKM. CDR3 nucleotide sequence: TGTGCCAGCACCTCGGTGGGGACTAGCGGGAGCTACGAGCAGTACTTC. Translating it yields CASTSVGTSGSYEQYF.

J is TRBJ2-7 and V is TRBV7-9; D possibly corresponds to TRBD2 (5 bases). Trimming shortened V by 1 base and J by 6 bases, and 16 bases separated the two germline ends. CDR3 size: 15 residues. CDR1 is SEHNR and CDR2 is FQNEAQ in the germline V gene (reference sequence). The DNA of the CDR3 is TGTGCCAGCAGCTTAGGGAGGACCTTAACGGCCGAGCAGTACTTC. It codes for CASSLGRTLTAEQYF.

V and J are TRBV14 and TRBJ1-4; D ambiguous. V dropped 0 bases and J dropped 8 bases, with 13 bases sitting between them. In germline, CDR1 is SGHDN, CDR2 FVKESK. The CDR3 totals 15 residues. This CDR3 is CASSQEGRRAEKLFF. Here the CDR3 DNA reads TGTGCCAGCAGCCAAGAGGGGAGAAGGGCAGAAAAACTGTTTTTT.

This clone came up a few times. The genes are TRBV6-6 and TRBJ2-3; maybe TRBD2 (5 bases). CDR1 is MNHNY and CDR2 is SVGAGI in the germline V gene (reference sequence). The CDR3 has 13 residues. The V gene lost 3 bases and the J gene lost 4 bases, with 8 bases spanning the gap. The CDR3 coding sequence is TGTGCCAGCAGTTATAGGGAGCCAGATACGCAGTATTTT. This sequence encodes CASSYREPDTQYF.

This clone appeared a single time. V and J are TRBV18 and TRBJ1-1; maybe TRBD1 (6 bases). The CDR3 has 16 residues. Germline lookup yields CDR1 KGHSH and CDR2 LQKENI. V dropped 3 bases and J dropped 2 bases, with 16 bases sitting between them. The CDR3 nucleotides are TGTGCCAGCTCACCGAGTTATACAGGGATTAACACTGAAGCTTTCTTT. Translated: CASSPSYTGINTEAFF.

The chain employs TRBV18 and TRBJ2-5, with D perhaps TRBD2 (6 bases). Germline-derived CDR1 and CDR2 are KGHSH and LQKENI. Trimming shortened V by 1 base and J by 4 bases, and 16 bases separated the two germline ends. CDR3 size: 16 residues. The CDR3 loop reads CASSPLRDLVAETQYF. CDR3 DNA sequence: TGTGCCAGCTCACCACTGCGGGACTTAGTAGCAGAGACCCAGTACTTC.

A few counts support this clone. V is TRBV4-3 and J is TRBJ2-3; D remains ambiguous. The germline gives CDR1 LGHNA, CDR2 YSLEER. Trimming removed 1 base from V and 0 bases from J, with 2 bases in between. The length of the CDR3 is 13 residues. CDR3 sequence (DNA): TGCGCCAGCAGCCAAGCGAGCACAGATACGCAGTATTTT. It translates to CASSQASTDTQYF.

V gene TRBV9 combines with J gene TRBJ2-1, with 9 bases lining up with TRBD2. The CDR3 has 18 residues. Unmatched junction bases numbered 16, after V lost 2 bases and J lost 7 bases. Germline-derived CDR1 and CDR2 are SGDLS and YYNGEE. CDR3 protein: CASSVFVVNSGSGNEQFF. DNA for the CDR3: TGTGCCAGCAGCGTCTTTGTCGTGAATAGCGGGAGTGGGAATGAGCAGTTCTTC. Based on the CDR3 plus reference TRBV9 and TRBJ2-1, the full variable domain is DSGVTQTPKHLITATGQRVTLRCSPRSGDLSVYWYQQSLDQGLQFLIQYYNGEERAKGNILERFSAQQFPDLHSELNLSSLELGDSALYFCASSVFVVNSGSGNEQFFGPGTRLTVL.

The CDR3 is CASSVTGTGGEQYF. Here the CDR3 DNA reads TGTGCCAGCAGCGTAACCGGGACAGGGGGCGAGCAGTACTTC. This chain connects TRBV7-6 to TRBJ2-7; 11 bases agree with TRBD1. CDR1 is SGHVS and CDR2 is FNYEAQ in the germline V gene. After removal of 5 bases from V and 6 bases from J, the junction contained 6 bases not matched to a gene. This CDR3 comprises 14 residues.

The chain couples TRBV19 to TRBJ1-4, with D tentatively TRBD1 (5 bases). The germline V gene has CDR1 LNHDA and CDR2 SQIVND (reference sequence). The CDR3 extends over 16 amino acids. V dropped 5 bases and J dropped 7 bases, with 20 bases sitting between them. CDR3 coding DNA: TGTGCCAGTAGTTCGGGGGGAAATGGGGCCTTTGAAAAACTGTTTTTT. Translated, it gives CASSSGGNGAFEKLFF. Using reference TRBV19 and TRBJ1-4 for the parts outside the CDR3, the full variable domain is DGGITQSPKYLFRKEGQNVTLSCEQNLNHDAMYWYRQDPGQGLRLIYYSQIVNDFQKGDIAEGYSVSREKKESFPLTVTSAQKNPTAFYLCASSSGGNGAFEKLFFGSGTQLSVL.

The V call is TRBV6-5, the J call TRBJ1-1; no firm D call. The CDR3 has 15 amino acids. Trimming cost V 0 bases and J 4 bases, with 12 bases left between them. Germline V gives CDR1 MNHEY, CDR2 SVGAGI. For the CDR3, the DNA is TGTGCCAGCAGTTACTCGAACGAGGGTCGCACTGAAGCTTTCTTT. Its protein product is CASSYSNEGRTEAFF.

The chain is built from TRBV9 and TRBJ2-7, with TRBD1 matching over 9 bases. CDR1 SGDLS and CDR2 YYNGEE come from the germline V gene. The V gene end was trimmed by 4 bases and the J gene end by 4 bases; junction bases not matched to a gene: 3. This CDR3 contains 13 residues. This CDR3 is CASSIGTGYEQYF. The CDR3 DNA sequence: TGTGCCAGCAGCATCGGGACAGGGTACGAGCAGTACTTC.